These T cell receptor beta chains were read from a single sample in a study of identical twins. TCRdb analysed the 5' RACE reads with MiXCR anew, one entry per CDR3 protein. The profile shows about 480,000 distinct CDR3 sequences, more than 13% of them singletons. The sample also formed part of further work on yellow fever vaccine responses in identical twins.

Sequencing was carried out using CD4+ T cells sorted from blood. These receptors came from a woman under 30 in good health. Each CDR3 is given with its conserved first and last residue. Fields, in order: V gene, clone size, J gene, D gene, CDR3 DNA, CDR3 protein. The D gene is left open where the match is weak. Size tells how often a clone was seen (once, few, many) or the class of an expanded clone, and some rows leave it out.

TRBV3-1,few,TRBJ2-3,-,TGTGCCAGCAGCCAAGCGGGGGCTAGCACAGATACGCAGTATTTT,CASSQAGASTDTQYF
TRBV9,few,TRBJ2-2,TRBD2,TGTGCCAGCAGCAGACTAGCGGGCGGCGGGGAGCTGTTTTTT,CASSRLAGGGELFF
TRBV12-3/TRBV12-4,few,TRBJ2-7,TRBD2,TGTGCCAGCAGTATCTCGGGACTAGCGGGGGCCTCCGAGCAGTACTTC,CASSISGLAGASEQYF
TRBV7-2,-,TRBJ2-7,-,TGTGCCAGCAGCGACAGACGCGATTACGAGCAGTACTTC,CASSDRRDYEQYF
TRBV3-1,-,TRBJ2-3,-,TGTGCCAGCAGCGCGAATTCGGATACGCAGTATTTT,CASSANSDTQYF
TRBV11-2,few,TRBJ1-6,-,TGTGCCAGCAGATATTCCGGACAGAATAACTCACCCCTCCACTTT,CASRYSGQNNSPLHF
TRBV11-3,-,TRBJ2-5,-,TGTGCCAGCAGCCCAAACTACATCGAGACCCAGTACTTC,CASSPNYIETQYF
TRBV15,-,TRBJ2-7,TRBD1,TGTGCCACCAGCAGCACCGGGACAGTTGCCTACGAGCAGTACTTC,CATSSTGTVAYEQYF
TRBV10-1,-,TRBJ2-1,TRBD2,TGCGCCAGCAGTGAGGCTAGCGGGATCCACAATGAGCAGTTCTTC,CASSEASGIHNEQFF
TRBV12-3/TRBV12-4,-,TRBJ1-5,TRBD1,TGTGCCAGCAGTTGGACAGGGGGCTCTCAGCCCCAGCATTTT,CASSWTGGSQPQHF
TRBV15,few,TRBJ2-1,-,TGTGCCACCAGCAGAGGCAAGAGGAATGAGCAGTTCTTC,CATSRGKRNEQFF
TRBV7-2,many,TRBJ1-4,-,TGTGCCAGCAGCTTACAATGGGGCGAAAAACTGTTTTTT,CASSLQWGEKLFF
TRBV7-6,-,TRBJ2-7,-,TGTGCCAGCTCCTTTGGGGATATCTACGAGCAGTACTTC,CASSFGDIYEQYF
TRBV28,few,TRBJ2-1,TRBD2,TGTGCCAGCAGTTCCCCGACTAGCGGGCTTTCCTACAATGAGCAGTTCTTC,CASSSPTSGLSYNEQFF
TRBV6-1,-,TRBJ2-5,-,TGTGCCAGCAGTGATCTGGGGAATGTGGAGACCCAGTACTTC,CASSDLGNVETQYF
TRBV7-9,few,TRBJ2-7,TRBD2,TGTGCCAGCAGCTTACGAGCGGGAGTCTCAGGTTACGAGCAGTACTTC,CASSLRAGVSGYEQYF
TRBV9,-,TRBJ2-1,TRBD2,TGTGCCAGCAGCGTATCGCTAGCGGGAGAAAGCTCCTACAATGAGCAGTTCTTC,CASSVSLAGESSYNEQFF
TRBV25-1,many,TRBJ2-3,-,TGTGCCAGCAGTGAATTCCGGCTTAAAGAGCAGTATTTT,CASSEFRLKEQYF
TRBV28,-,TRBJ1-5,-,TGTGCCAGCAACGACGGGCATATGGCCCAGCATTTT,CASNDGHMAQHF
TRBV20-1,-,TRBJ2-1,-,TGCAGTGCTAGAGAGTTAGCGAGGTACAATGAGCAGTTCTTC,CSARELARYNEQFF
TRBV6-4,-,TRBJ2-7,TRBD2,TGTGCCAGCAGTGAGGCCAGCGGGAGGGGTGAGCAGTACTTC,CASSEASGRGEQYF
TRBV20-1,-,TRBJ2-6,-,TGCAGTGCTCGAAGGCCCCGGACTGGGGCCAACGTCCTGACTTTC,CSARRPRTGANVLTF
TRBV6-5,few,TRBJ1-1,-,TGTGCCAGCAGTTACTACAGGGCGGACACTGAAGCTTTCTTT,CASSYYRADTEAFF
TRBV5-1,many,TRBJ1-1,-,TGCGCCAGCAGACAGAACACTGAAGCTTTCTTT,CASRQNTEAFF